This TCR beta chain was sequenced for a study of blood T cells in healthy people across ages (dated by TCRdb to about 2015). With respect to the entire study: In model experiments, template switching captured about one uniquely barcoded TCR beta cDNA molecule for every two T cells. Using deep sequencing normalized with unique cDNA molecular identifiers, the study measured how TCR beta repertoire diversity changes with age. Donors were grouped into four age groups: young (average 16 years), middle-aged (39), aged (around 60) and long-lived (around 82). To avoid experimental bias, donors of different ages were distributed randomly across sequencing lanes. For two donors (one aged 18 to 30 and one aged 80 or older), the study analyzed two additional independent replicas of 1 million unique cDNA reads from the same blood draw. General study outcomes and caveats: The CMV infection status of donors was not known, potentially confounding age-related changes in expanded clonotypes. Bulk unsorted PBMC profiling prevented conclusive comparison of naive and antigen-experienced compartments. Observed TCR beta diversity correlated strongly with the percentage of naive T cells measured by flow cytometry. Compared with the aged group, the long-lived group had more naive CD4+ T cells, fewer expanded clones and increased TCR diversity, a pattern suggesting age selection. Observed TCR beta diversity per million T cells fell roughly linearly with age, and a significant reduction was already apparent by age around 40. Estimates of total diversity from one million sequenced T cells were regarded as lower bounds and underestimates.

This clonotype was recorded at least ten times. The antigen it recognizes is unknown. Base qualities were left out, and no much larger clone turns up one base away. Donors were 35 to 40 systemically healthy Caucasian individuals from Russia aged roughly 6 to 90 years. Around 10 milliliters of peripheral blood were drawn from each donor into EDTA-treated Vacutainer tubes. PBMCs were isolated by Ficoll-Paque density-gradient centrifugation, with at least 7 million obtained per sample. Trizol reagent was used to extract total RNA from PBMCs, with at least 6 micrograms per sample. For every donor, an aliquot of PBMCs went through flow cytometry to measure the percentages of naive CD45RAhigh/CD27high T cells. Library construction relied on 5' RACE. A second PCR of about 6 to 11 cycles was performed with a sample-barcoded 5' primer and a J-beta primer mix. A template-switch 5' adaptor carrying 12 random nucleotides introduced a unique molecular identifier onto each TCR beta cDNA molecule. Each sample yielded at least 3 million CDR3-containing paired-end reads. First-strand cDNA was synthesized from all RNA with the Mint cDNA synthesis kit, primed by a TRBC-specific oligonucleotide. Following uracil-DNA glycosylase treatment, all cDNA underwent a first 18-cycle PCR with the universal primers M1SS and BC2_uni_R. The study's processing was this. Normalization of each sample was performed by random selection of 1 million high-quality reads, each carrying a distinct molecular identifier. Instead of being binned into consensus sequences, reads with shared molecular identifiers were discarded. CDR3 identification, clonotype clustering and error correction used MiTCR with a Q25 quality threshold and the strictest error-elimination algorithm. A nonparametric unseen species model using Euler transformation provided a lower-bound estimate of total TCR beta diversity. The raw public reads went through TCRdb reprocessing: fastp at Q25, MiXCR clone calling, in-frame beta chains kept. Every CDR3 protein is listed once, alongside the most common genes and DNA of its rows. The V and J calls were not made by the authors but by TCRdb's processing. Present in this sample are 1,800,000 or so distinct CDR3 sequences, 35% to 50% of which were seen just once. Clones ranked in the top ten supply about 23% of the sample.

The TCR comes from a human donor in good health. Specimen: blood.

DNA sequence: TGCAGTGCTAGATACAGGAGCTCCTACGAGCAGTACTTC. Its protein product is CSARYRSSYEQYF. The chain is assembled from TRBV20-1 and TRBJ2-7; the best D guess is TRBD1, with 5 bases matching. V was cut back by 2 bases and J by 0 bases, leaving a gap of 8 bases between them. Reading the germline V gene (reference sequence) gives CDR1 DFQATT and CDR2 SNEGSKA. From cysteine to phenylalanine, the CDR3 is 13 amino acids long. The only DNA kept is the CDR3, 39 bases in frame from the first base.